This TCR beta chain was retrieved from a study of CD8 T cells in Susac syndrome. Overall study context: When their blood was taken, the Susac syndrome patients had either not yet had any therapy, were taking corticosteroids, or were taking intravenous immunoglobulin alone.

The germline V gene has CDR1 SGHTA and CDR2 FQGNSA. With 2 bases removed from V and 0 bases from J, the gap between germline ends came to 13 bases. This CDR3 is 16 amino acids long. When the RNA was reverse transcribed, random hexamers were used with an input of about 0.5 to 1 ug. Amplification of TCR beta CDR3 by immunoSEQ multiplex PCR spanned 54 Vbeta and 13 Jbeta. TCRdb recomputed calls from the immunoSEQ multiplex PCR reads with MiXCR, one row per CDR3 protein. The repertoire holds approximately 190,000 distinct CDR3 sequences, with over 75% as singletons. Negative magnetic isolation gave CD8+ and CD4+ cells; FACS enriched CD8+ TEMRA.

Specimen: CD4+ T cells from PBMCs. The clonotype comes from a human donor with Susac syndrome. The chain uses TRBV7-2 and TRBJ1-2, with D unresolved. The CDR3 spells CASSLWVDRANYGYTF. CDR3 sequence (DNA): TGTGCCAGCAGCTTATGGGTTGACCGAGCTAACTATGGCTACACCTTC.